The 24 T cell receptor beta chains given below trace back to one sample, sequenced in a study of T cells after posttransplantation cyclophosphamide. Clones were sequenced by immunoSEQ multiplex PCR, and TCRdb holds only the in-frame ones, with some missing. Here the sample spans approximately 30,000 clones, 80% to 90% being singletons. Source material: PBMCs. These TCRs come from a man between 45 and 60 years old.

The chain has TRBV15 and TRBJ2-2, with 7 bases that match TRBD1. Per the germline V gene, CDR1 is LNHNV and CDR2 is YYDKDF (reference sequence). J lost 6 bases, V lost 1 base, and 2 bases had no gene match. This CDR3 has 14 residues. CDR3 coding DNA: TGTGCCACCAGCAGAGGACAGGGTCCCGGGGAGCTGTTTTTT. This encodes CATSRGQGPGELFF.

This chain links TRBV6-5 with TRBJ1-5; tentatively, D is TRBD1 (6 bases). The germline CDR1 and CDR2 sequences are MNHEY and SVGAGI. The CDR3 has 14 amino acids. The V end was cut by 5 bases, the J end by 6 bases, with 14 bases between. This CDR3 reads CASSKQGLGQPQHF. The CDR3 DNA reads TGTGCCAGCAGTAAACAGGGTCTCGGTCAGCCCCAGCATTTT.

The V call is TRBV30, the J call TRBJ1-5; a weak D match, TRBD1 (5 bases). V was shortened by 5 bases and J by 5 bases, with 13 bases between the two germline ends. The CDR3 consists of 13 residues. CDR1 is GTSNPN, CDR2 SVGIG, per germline (reference sequence). For the CDR3, the DNA is TGTGCCTGGGCTGCCAGGGCCGATCAGCCCCAGCATTTT. Its translation is CAWAARADQPQHF.

This chain links TRBV7-9 with TRBJ1-6, with a weak D call TRBD1 (5 bases). Trimming removed 2 bases from V and 9 bases from J, with 14 bases in between. CDR3 length equals 15 residues. Germline CDR1 and CDR2: SEHNR and FQNEAQ (reference sequence). The chain's CDR3 is CASSLNNGHLSPLHF. In DNA, the CDR3 is TGTGCCAGCAGCTTAAACAATGGACACCTTTCACCCCTCCACTTT.

CDR3 protein: CASSSNPGTSVYEQYF. In nucleotides, the CDR3 is TGTGCCAGCAGCTCCAACCCCGGGACTAGCGTTTACGAGCAGTACTTC. The V and J genes are TRBV7-8 and TRBJ2-7; TRBD2 aligns across 10 bases. CDR1 is SGHVS and CDR2 is FQNEAQ in the germline V gene. The CDR3 is made up of 16 amino acids. V lost 4 bases and J lost 4; bases outside the gene matches: 10.

The gene calls are TRBV6-1 and TRBJ1-2; 11 positions match TRBD1. CDR1 is MNHNS and CDR2 is SASEGT in the germline V gene. Unmatched junction bases numbered 6, after V lost 5 bases and J lost 7 bases. This CDR3 comprises 14 residues. The CDR3 DNA reads as TGTGCCAGCAGTTTGGACAGGGGGCTAATTGGCTACACCTTC. This encodes CASSLDRGLIGYTF.

The genes are TRBV28 and TRBJ2-7; possible D gene TRBD2, 5 bases. Germline CDR1 is MDHEN and CDR2 is SYDVKM. CDR3 length: 10 residues. V lost 8 bases, J lost 3 bases, and 5 bases lay in between. Here the CDR3 reads CASRDYEQYF. The CDR3 DNA reads as TGTGCCAGCCGGGACTACGAGCAGTACTTC.

This chain joins TRBV4-2 and TRBJ2-7; D unclear. This CDR3 has 13 residues. The germline CDR1 and CDR2 sequences are LGHNA and YNFKEQ. V lost 0 bases, J lost 3 bases, and 6 bases lay in between. The CDR3: CASSQDPLYEQYF. The CDR3 DNA follows: TGTGCCAGCAGCCAAGATCCCCTCTACGAGCAGTACTTC.

The CDR3 nucleotides read TGTGCCAGCAGTTTATCTACGGACTATGGCTACACCTTC. Translated, it gives CASSLSTDYGYTF. The V call is TRBV28, the J call TRBJ1-2; unclear D gene. The V end lost 1 base, the J end lost 3 bases, and 6 bases lay between the germline ends. Germline CDR1 and CDR2: MDHEN and SYDVKM. This CDR3 has 13 amino acids.

V gene TRBV4-1 combines with J gene TRBJ2-1; D gene uncertain. This CDR3 region has 14 residues. Deletions cut 0 bases from V and 3 bases from J, with 6 bases between. Per germline, CDR1 MGHRA and CDR2 YSYEKL. This CDR3 is CASSQDELYNEQFF. The CDR3 DNA reads TGCGCCAGCAGCCAAGATGAGCTCTACAATGAGCAGTTCTTC.

The V gene is TRBV5-1, the J gene TRBJ1-6; TRBD1 matches 8 bases. J lost 13 bases, V lost 4 bases, and 13 bases had no gene match. CDR1 is SGHRS, CDR2 YFSETQ, per germline. The CDR3 totals 15 residues. Written as DNA, the CDR3 is TGCGCCAGCAGCCAATCCCCCGGACAGGGATTCCCCCTCCACTTT. Amino acids: CASSQSPGQGFPLHF.

The chain employs TRBV18 and TRBJ1-1; the D gene is possibly TRBD1 (5 bases). V was clipped by 4 bases and J by 5 bases, with 23 bases between them. The CDR3 consists of 17 residues. CDR1 is KGHSH, CDR2 LQKENI, per germline. In nucleotides, the CDR3 is TGTGCCAGCTCACTATATACCCAAGGGGTAGGTAGTACTGAAGCTTTCTTT. Translating gives CASSLYTQGVGSTEAFF. Full variable domain (rest looked up from reference TRBV18 and TRBJ1-1): NAGVMQNPRHLVRRRGQEARLRCSPMKGHSHVYWYRQLPEEGLKFMVYLQKENIIDESGMPKERFSAEFPKEGPSILRIQQVVRGDSAAYFCASSLYTQGVGSTEAFFGQGTRLTVV.

This chain joins TRBV30 and TRBJ1-3, with 8 bases that match TRBD1. In germline, CDR1 is GTSNPN, CDR2 SVGIG (reference sequence). The V gene end was trimmed by 6 bases and the J gene end by 4 bases; junction bases not matched to a gene: 5. The CDR3 contains 13 residues. In nucleotides, the CDR3 is TGTGCCTGCCCCAGGGGGCACGGAAACACCATATATTTT. Translating gives CACPRGHGNTIYF. Full variable domain (rest looked up from reference TRBV30 and TRBJ1-3): SQTIHQWPATLVQPVGSPLSLECTVEGTSNPNLYWYRQAAGRGLQLLFYSVGIGQISSEVPQNLSASRPQDRQFILSSKKLLLSDSGFYLCACPRGHGNTIYFGEGSWLTVV.

As concerns this clone: Other DNA variants within this sample encode the same CDR3. The chain carries TRBV19 and TRBJ1-2; 7 bases map to TRBD1. Germline CDR1 is LNHDA and CDR2 is SQIVND (reference sequence). The CDR3 contains 16 residues. Losses at the gene ends were 5 bases for V and 0 bases for J; bases not matched to a gene: 9. The chain's CDR3 is CASSARDRRSNYGYTF. The DNA of the CDR3 is TGTGCCAGTAGTGCCCGGGACAGACGTTCTAACTATGGCTACACCTTC.

This clone was detected once. The chain employs TRBV27 and TRBJ1-1; 7 positions agree with TRBD1. The germline V gene has CDR1 MNHEY and CDR2 SMNVEV (reference sequence). V trimming: 6 bases; J trimming: 9 bases; junction bases outside the gene matches: 10. The CDR3 has 13 residues. CDR3 bases: TGTGCCAGCAGCTTTGCAGGGGGTACGCAAGCTTTCTTT. Amino acid sequence: CASSFAGGTQAFF.

J is TRBJ1-6 and V is TRBV19; D gene uncertain. This CDR3 has 14 residues. V shed 6 bases and J shed 3 bases, with 9 bases lying between them. Germline assignment: CDR1 LNHDA and CDR2 SQIVND (reference sequence). CDR3 loop: CASSPFLYNSPLHF. The DNA for the CDR3 is TGTGCCAGTAGCCCGTTTCTCTATAATTCACCCCTCCACTTT. Full variable domain (missing parts from reference TRBV19 and TRBJ1-6): DGGITQSPKYLFRKEGQNVTLSCEQNLNHDAMYWYRQDPGQGLRLIYYSQIVNDFQKGDIAEGYSVSREKKESFPLTVTSAQKNPTAFYLCASSPFLYNSPLHFGNGTRLTVT.

The chain has TRBV6-5 and TRBJ2-1; 8 bases align to TRBD2. The germline CDR1 and CDR2 sequences are MNHEY and SVGAGI. The V gene end was trimmed by 4 bases and the J gene end by 4 bases; junction bases not matched to a gene: 9. This CDR3 comprises 16 residues. CDR3 sequence: CASSSSVAGSYNEQFF. CDR3 sequence (DNA): TGTGCCAGCAGTTCCTCAGTAGCGGGGTCTTACAATGAGCAGTTCTTC.

In DNA, the CDR3 is TGTGCCAGTAGTGACAGGAACAATGAGCAGTTCTTC. Translated, it gives CASSDRNNEQFF. The gene calls are TRBV19 and TRBJ2-1; D is possibly TRBD1 (6 bases). Trimming took 5 bases from V and 5 from J, leaving 7 bases between them. Germline-derived CDR1 and CDR2 are LNHDA and SQIVND (reference sequence). CDR3 size: 12 residues.

This clone was counted a few times. The chain combines TRBV6-1 with TRBJ2-5, with TRBD1 matching 7 bases. The CDR3 is 15 residues long. CDR1 and CDR2 (germline): MNHNS, SASEGT. Germline trimming cut 3 bases from V and 1 base from J; bases unmatched to any gene: 5. CDR3 loop: CASSDLGDSQETQYF. DNA for the CDR3: TGTGCCAGCAGTGACTTGGGGGACAGCCAAGAGACCCAGTACTTC.

V and J are TRBV28 and TRBJ1-4, with D perhaps matching TRBD1 (5 bases). Between the trimmed V and J ends, which lost 5 bases and 6 bases, there was a span of 10 bases. From germline, CDR1 is MDHEN and CDR2 SYDVKM. The length of the CDR3 is 13 residues. The CDR3 here is CASSGQGYEKLFF. DNA for the CDR3: TGTGCCAGCAGTGGGCAGGGCTATGAAAAACTGTTTTTT.

The gene calls are TRBV10-1 and TRBJ2-2; D uncertain. Germline V gene sequence: CDR1 WNHNN, CDR2 SYGVQD (reference sequence). This CDR3 contains 16 residues. Trimming removed 3 bases from V and 0 bases from J, with 11 bases in between. CDR3 nucleotides: TGCGCCAGCAGTGATGGAGTGAAGCCGAACACCGGGGAGCTGTTTTTT. This translates into CASSDGVKPNTGELFF.

The rearrangement links TRBV6-1 to TRBJ2-1; 9 bases map to TRBD1. V gave up 3 bases and J gave up 9 bases; unmatched junction bases: 6. The length of the CDR3 is 14 residues. In germline, CDR1 is MNHNS, CDR2 SASEGT. The CDR3 DNA reads as TGTGCCAGCAGTGACTGGACAGGGGTAAGTGAGCAGTTCTTC. Its protein product is CASSDWTGVSEQFF.

The chain recombines TRBV7-6 with TRBJ1-5; D is possibly TRBD1 (5 bases). The CDR3 consists of 13 residues. Germline V gives CDR1 SGHVS, CDR2 FNYEAQ. Between the trimmed V and J ends, which lost 0 bases and 7 bases, there was a span of 7 bases. The DNA for the CDR3 is TGTGCCAGCAGCTTAGCGGAGGGGCAGCCCCAGCATTTT. Translation gives CASSLAEGQPQHF.

The gene calls are TRBV7-9 and TRBJ1-1; D call uncertain. The CDR3 is 16 amino acids. The V and J ends lost 11 bases and 1 base respectively, with 23 bases between them. Germline-derived CDR1 and CDR2 are SEHNR and FQNEAQ (reference sequence). The CDR3 sequence: CASAFPGPNRNTEAFF. DNA of the CDR3: TGTGCCTCAGCATTTCCGGGTCCCAACCGGAACACTGAAGCTTTCTTT. Drawing the rest from reference TRBV7-9 and TRBJ1-1, the complete variable domain is DTGVSQNPRHKITKRGQNVTFRCDPISEHNRLYWYRQTLGQGPEFLTYFQNEAQLEKSRLLSDRFSAERPKGSFSTLEIQRTEQGDSAMYLCASAFPGPNRNTEAFFGQGTRLTVV.